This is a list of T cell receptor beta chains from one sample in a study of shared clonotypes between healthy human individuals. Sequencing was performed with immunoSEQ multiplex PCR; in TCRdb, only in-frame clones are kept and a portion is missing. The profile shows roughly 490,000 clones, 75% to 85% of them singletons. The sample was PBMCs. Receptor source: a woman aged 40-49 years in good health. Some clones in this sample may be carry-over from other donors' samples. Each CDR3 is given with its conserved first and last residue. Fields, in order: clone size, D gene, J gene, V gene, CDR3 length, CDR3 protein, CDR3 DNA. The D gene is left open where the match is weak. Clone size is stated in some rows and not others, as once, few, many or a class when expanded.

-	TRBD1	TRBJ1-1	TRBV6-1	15	CASSVLRGRNTEAFF	TGTGCCAGCAGTGTACTCAGGGGGCGGAACACTGAAGCTTTCTTT
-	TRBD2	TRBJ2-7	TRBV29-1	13	CSVGTSGSDEQYF	TGCAGCGTTGGGACTAGCGGGAGCGACGAGCAGTACTTC
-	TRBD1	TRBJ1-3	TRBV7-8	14	CASSLGQGGNTIYF	TGTGCCAGCAGCTTAGGACAGGGAGGAAACACCATATATTTT
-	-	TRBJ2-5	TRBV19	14	CASRGPGLRETQYF	TGTGCCAGTAGAGGACCGGGACTCCGAGAGACCCAGTACTTC
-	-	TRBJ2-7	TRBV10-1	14	CASSEGPRGREQYF	TGCGCCAGCAGTGAAGGGCCGAGAGGGCGCGAGCAGTACTTC
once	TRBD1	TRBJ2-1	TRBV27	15	CASRRDSTAYNEQFF	TGTGCCAGCAGACGGGACAGCACTGCCTACAATGAGCAGTTCTTC
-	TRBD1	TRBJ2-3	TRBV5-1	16	CASSSGTAADTDTQYF	TGCGCCAGCAGCTCCGGGACAGCAGCAGACACAGATACGCAGTATTTT
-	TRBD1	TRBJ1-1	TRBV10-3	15	CAISESGQVNTEAFF	TGTGCCATCAGTGAGTCCGGACAGGTGAACACTGAAGCTTTCTTC
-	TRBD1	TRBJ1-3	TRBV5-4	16	CASSLSGGGGGNTIYF	TGTGCCAGCAGCCTTTCGGGAGGGGGCGGTGGAAACACCATATATTTT
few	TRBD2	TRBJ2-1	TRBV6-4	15	CASSSLAGVEHEQFF	TGTGCCAGCAGTTCACTAGCGGGAGTTGAACATGAGCAGTTCTTC
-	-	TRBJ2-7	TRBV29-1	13	CSVGLQEPYEQYF	TGCAGCGTTGGCCTACAGGAGCCCTACGAGCAGTACTTC
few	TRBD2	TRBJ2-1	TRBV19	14	CASSVPGLANEQFF	TGTGCCAGTAGTGTACCGGGACTAGCGAATGAGCAGTTCTTC
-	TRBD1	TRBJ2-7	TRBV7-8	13	CASSLGTGGEQYF	TGTGCCAGCAGCTTAGGGACAGGGGGCGAGCAGTACTTC
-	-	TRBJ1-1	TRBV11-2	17	CASSPNRGRWTNTEAFF	TGTGCCAGCAGCCCTAACCGAGGGCGGTGGACGAACACTGAAGCTTTCTTT
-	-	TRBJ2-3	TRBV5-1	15	CASSILAPRTDTQYF	TGCGCCAGCAGCATTCTAGCGCCCCGCACAGATACGCAGTATTTT
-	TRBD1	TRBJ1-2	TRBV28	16	CASSRSGGQQLYGYTF	TGTGCCAGCAGTAGGTCCGGGGGACAGCAGCTCTATGGCTACACCTTC
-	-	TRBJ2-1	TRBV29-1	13	CSVGGQAYNEQFF	TGCAGCGTTGGGGGTCAAGCCTACAATGAGCAGTTCTTC
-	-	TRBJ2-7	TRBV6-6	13	CASRPDVTYEQYF	TGTGCCAGCAGGCCGGACGTAACCTACGAGCAGTACTTC
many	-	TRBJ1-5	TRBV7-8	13	CASSLEEGAPQHF	TGTGCCAGCAGCTTAGAAGAAGGGGCGCCCCAGCATTTT
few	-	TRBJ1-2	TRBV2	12	CASMGVNYGYTF	TGTGCCAGCATGGGGGTTAACTATGGCTACACCTTC
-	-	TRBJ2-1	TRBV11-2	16	CASSLVLGSSYNEQFF	TGTGCCAGCAGCTTAGTTCTCGGGAGCTCCTACAATGAGCAGTTCTTC
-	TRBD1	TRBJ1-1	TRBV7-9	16	CASSLGSGGPNTEAFF	TGTGCCAGCAGCTTAGGATCAGGGGGCCCGAACACTGAAGCTTTCTTT
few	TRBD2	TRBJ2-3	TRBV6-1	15	CATTSGSSVTDTQYF	TGTGCCACGACTAGCGGGAGTTCCGTCACAGATACGCAGTATTTT
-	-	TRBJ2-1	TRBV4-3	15	CASSQDPLRGDEQFF	TGCGCCAGCAGCCAAGACCCCCTCAGGGGCGATGAGCAGTTCTTC
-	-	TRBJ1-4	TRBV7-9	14	CASRTGTENEKLFF	TGTGCCAGCCGCACCGGGACGGAGAATGAAAAACTGTTTTTT
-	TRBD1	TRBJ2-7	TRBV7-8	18	CASSKVAGTGSLNYEQYF	TGTGCCAGCAGCAAGGTCGCCGGGACAGGGTCTCTCAACTACGAGCAGTACTTC
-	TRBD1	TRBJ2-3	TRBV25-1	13	CASRTGGTDTQYF	TGTGCCAGCAGGACAGGGGGCACAGATACGCAGTATTTT